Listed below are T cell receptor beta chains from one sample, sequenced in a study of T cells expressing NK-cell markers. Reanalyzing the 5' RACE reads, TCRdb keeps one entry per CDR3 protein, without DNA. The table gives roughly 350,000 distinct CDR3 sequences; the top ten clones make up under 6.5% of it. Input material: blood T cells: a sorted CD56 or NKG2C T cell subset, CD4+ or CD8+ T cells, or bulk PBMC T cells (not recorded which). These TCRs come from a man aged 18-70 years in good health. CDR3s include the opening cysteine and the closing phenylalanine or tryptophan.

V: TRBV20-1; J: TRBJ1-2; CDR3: CSARDTLLPYGYTF
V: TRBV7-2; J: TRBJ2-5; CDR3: CASRNPGGGTQETQYF
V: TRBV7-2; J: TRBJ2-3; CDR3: CASSETSGGRYTDTQYF
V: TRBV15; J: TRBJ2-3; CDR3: CATSREIAGWADTQYF
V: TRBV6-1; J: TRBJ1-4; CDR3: CATSLGGWREKLFF
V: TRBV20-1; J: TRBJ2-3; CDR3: CSARGALLSTDTQYF
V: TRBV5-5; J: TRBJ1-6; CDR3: CASSSLGQGYNSPLHF
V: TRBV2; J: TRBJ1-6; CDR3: CASRQTDNSPLHF
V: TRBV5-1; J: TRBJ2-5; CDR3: CASSRHLRQGLLQETQYF
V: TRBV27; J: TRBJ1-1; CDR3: CASRTTGGAGTEAFF
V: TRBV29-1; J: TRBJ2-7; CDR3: CSVGQGARWSEQYF
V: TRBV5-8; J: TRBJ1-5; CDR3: CASSLVGRNQPQHF
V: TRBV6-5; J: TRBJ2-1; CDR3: CASSYLAFGQYEQFF
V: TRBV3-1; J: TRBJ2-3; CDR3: CASSQYQAGGSTDTQYF
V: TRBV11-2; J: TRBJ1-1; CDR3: CASSFGLGNTEAFF
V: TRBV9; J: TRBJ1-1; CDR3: CASSALREGTEAFF
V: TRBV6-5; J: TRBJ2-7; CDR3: CASSYSLRGAAYEQYF
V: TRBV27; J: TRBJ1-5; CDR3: CASSLWQGNQPQHF
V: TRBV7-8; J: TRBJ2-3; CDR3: CASSLDPQSSSSDTQYF
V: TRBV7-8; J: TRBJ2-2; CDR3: CASKNSGTGAGTGELFF
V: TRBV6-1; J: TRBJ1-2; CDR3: CAIEDRGNYGYTF
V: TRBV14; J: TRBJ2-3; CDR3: CASSRLAGGRFTDTQYF
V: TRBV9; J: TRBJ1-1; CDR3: CASSLTGRYNTEAFF
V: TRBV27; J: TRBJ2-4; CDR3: CASSTTGGNIQYF
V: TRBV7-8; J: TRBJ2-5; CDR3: CASSYSMGTQYF
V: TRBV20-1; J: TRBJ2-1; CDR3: CSARATTGTYNEQFF
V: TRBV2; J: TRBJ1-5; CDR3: CASRGQADQPQHF
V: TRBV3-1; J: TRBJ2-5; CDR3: CASSPGQVHLQETQYF
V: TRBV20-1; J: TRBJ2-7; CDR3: CSARGGGWHQYF
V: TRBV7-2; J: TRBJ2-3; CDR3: CASSLGQRGPTDTQYF
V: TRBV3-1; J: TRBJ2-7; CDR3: CASSQGHGQYEQYF
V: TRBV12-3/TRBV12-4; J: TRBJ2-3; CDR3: CASSFGDRRTTDTQYF
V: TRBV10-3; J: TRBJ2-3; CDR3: CAISHQGGGDTQYF
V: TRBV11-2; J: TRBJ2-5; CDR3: CASSLDRETQYF
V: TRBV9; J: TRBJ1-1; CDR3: CASSRQVASEDTEAFF
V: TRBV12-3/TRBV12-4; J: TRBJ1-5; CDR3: CASTLGGLSNQPQHF
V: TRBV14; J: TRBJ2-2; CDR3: CASSQVFGRTRAGELFF
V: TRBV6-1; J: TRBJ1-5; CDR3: CASNRGGAGQPQHF
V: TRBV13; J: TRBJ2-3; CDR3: CASSAYRDRLTDTQYF
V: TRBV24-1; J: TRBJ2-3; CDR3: CATGTPLLTDTQYF
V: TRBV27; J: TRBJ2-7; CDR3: CASSPLTGPQNTYEQYF
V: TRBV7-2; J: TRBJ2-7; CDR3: CASSLGGGGAGYEQYF
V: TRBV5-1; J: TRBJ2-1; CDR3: CASSLAWQTNSYNEQFF
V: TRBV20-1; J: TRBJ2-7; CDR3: CSARDRGGSYEQYF